The 25 T cell receptor beta chains given below trace back to one sample, sequenced in a study of regulatory T cells in long-lasting Graves disease (dated by TCRdb to the early 2020s). Explained via the paper, the time point label denotes: newly diagnosed GD, antithyroid drugs for less than 3 months. For both TCR sequencing and RNA sequencing, RNA was extracted from PBMCs using TRIzol. The protocol used for the library was multiplex PCR. Sequencing was performed on an Illumina HiSeq 4000. CDR3 regions were amplified by Arm-PCR with iRepertoire HTBI primers to construct TCR beta libraries. Using fastp trimming at Q25 and MiXCR clonotype assembly, TCRdb reanalyzed the public sequencing data and kept in-frame beta chains. Each record represents a unique CDR3 protein, reported with the most common genes and DNA among its rows. This sample holds around 500,000 distinct CDR3 sequences; 15% to 20% were observed only once. The ten largest clones add up to approximately 25% of the sample.

These data were likewise used in another study, on T cells in Graves' hyperthyroidism and ophthalmopathy.

The starting material was peripheral blood mononuclear cells (PBMCs), obtained at new diagnosis, from a patient treated with antithyroid drugs. These receptors were taken from a woman aged 35 to 60 with Graves disease. Donor details come from another sample of the same person, matched by shared clones.

This clonotype was recorded at least ten times. The J gene is TRBJ2-2, the V gene TRBV12-3 or TRBV12-4; a possible D gene is TRBD1 (6 bases). The CDR3 is 12 amino acids. V dropped 4 bases and J dropped 7 bases, with 7 bases sitting between them. CDR3 coding DNA: TGTGCCAGCAGTTCAGGGGTCGGGGAGCTGTTTTTT. Translated: CASSSGVGELFF.

At least ten counts were recorded for this clonotype. V usage is TRBV11-2 and J usage is TRBJ1-1; D ambiguous. Germline V lookup: CDR1 SGHAT, CDR2 FQNNGV. The CDR3 spans 12 residues. V lost 5 bases and J lost 3, with 7 bases in between. The CDR3 loop is CASSRSHTEAFF. CDR3 DNA: TGTGCCAGCAGCAGGTCCCACACTGAAGCTTTCTTT.

This clonotype appeared many times. The chain's CDR3 is CASRRDRASYTEAFF. The CDR3 bases are TGTGCCAGCAGGCGGGACAGGGCCTCTTACACTGAAGCTTTCTTT. The chain joins TRBV2 to TRBJ1-1; 9 nucleotides line up with TRBD1. V shed 6 bases, J shed 3 bases, and the junction held 8 bases outside the gene matches. The CDR3 length is 15 residues. Germline lookup yields CDR1 SNHLY and CDR2 FYNNEI. Full variable domain (remainder filled in from reference TRBV2 and TRBJ1-1): EPEVTQTPSHQVTQMGQEVILRCVPISNHLYFYWYRQILGQKVEFLVSFYNNEISEKSEIFDDQFSVERPDGSNFTLKIRSTKLEDSAMYFCASRRDRASYTEAFFGQGTRLTVV.

A few counts support this clonotype. The V call is TRBV5-5, the J call TRBJ2-7; no reliable D call. Per germline, CDR1 SGHKS and CDR2 YYEKEE (reference sequence). The CDR3 sequence is 13 residues long. The V end was cut by 1 base, the J end by 2 bases, with 7 bases between. CDR3 region: CASSLMLTYEQYF. CDR3 DNA sequence: TGTGCCAGCAGCTTGATGCTGACCTACGAGCAGTACTTC.

This clonotype was picked up many times. This rearrangement joins TRBV2 to TRBJ1-1; D call uncertain. The CDR3 runs to 12 residues. The V end was cut by 0 bases, the J end by 4 bases, with 3 bases between. Germline CDR1 and CDR2: SNHLY and FYNNEI. CDR3 bases: TGTGCCAGCAGTGAAGCTCCCACTGAAGCTTTCTTT. Its translation: CASSEAPTEAFF.

This clonotype was observed at least ten times. The V call is TRBV18, the J call TRBJ2-7; 7 bases align to TRBD1. Per the germline V gene, CDR1 is KGHSH and CDR2 is LQKENI. The CDR3 is made up of 14 amino acids. Trimming cost V 4 bases and J 0 bases; bases outside gene matches: 3. The CDR3 region has the DNA TGTGCCAGCTCACAGGACAGGAGCTCCTACGAGCAGTACTTC. Amino acid sequence: CASSQDRSSYEQYF.

Many counts were recorded for this clonotype. The chain combines TRBV7-2 with TRBJ1-3; D perhaps matches TRBD1 (5 bases). V gave up 1 base and J gave up 13 bases, with 11 bases separating them. Germline-derived CDR1 and CDR2 are SGHTA and FQGNSA. The CDR3 runs 12 residues. The CDR3 nucleotides are TGTGCCAGCAGCTTAGAGCAGAGGACAATATATTTT. Its protein is CASSLEQRTIYF.

This clonotype turned up a few times. The gene calls are TRBV9 and TRBJ2-1, with a possible D match to TRBD1 (5 bases). CDR3 length equals 16 residues. Trimming took off 0 bases at V and 3 bases at J, with 13 bases between the two ends. Germline lookup yields CDR1 SGDLS and CDR2 YYNGEE. The CDR3 loop is CASSVAGWALYNEQFF. The CDR3 region has the DNA TGTGCCAGCAGCGTAGCAGGGTGGGCCCTCTACAATGAGCAGTTCTTC.

CDR3 in amino acids: CAWCVAYNEQFF. As DNA, the CDR3 is TGTGCCTGGTGCGTTGCCTACAATGAGCAGTTCTTC. The chain combines TRBV30 with TRBJ2-1, with D unclear. With 5 bases removed from V and 2 bases from J, the gap between germline ends came to 7 bases. The CDR3 loop spans 12 amino acids. CDR1 is GTSNPN and CDR2 is SVGIG in the germline V gene (reference sequence).

This clonotype appeared many times. The rearrangement uses TRBV18 and TRBJ2-6; D is undetermined. From germline, CDR1 is KGHSH and CDR2 LQKENI. V was clipped by 8 bases and J by 0 bases, with 8 bases between them. This CDR3 spans 14 amino acids. Here the CDR3 DNA reads TGTGCCAGCAGCCTAGGCTCTGGGGCCAACGTCCTGACTTTC. This codes for CASSLGSGANVLTF.

The V call is TRBV28, the J call TRBJ1-3, with D possibly TRBD1 on 5 matching bases. This CDR3 comprises 15 residues. Germline CDR1 is MDHEN and CDR2 is SYDVKM. The ends were cut back, 6 bases at V and 1 base at J, with 13 bases in the middle. The DNA of the CDR3 is TGTGCCAGCAGCCCCCCGTGGGGGTCTGGAAACACCATATATTTT. Translated: CASSPPWGSGNTIYF.

This clonotype was seen many times. This CDR3 is CASSPQGGKLFF. CDR3 bases: TGTGCCAGCAGTCCTCAGGGCGGAAAACTGTTTTTT. The chain joins TRBV5-6 to TRBJ1-4; TRBD1 might be the D (5 bases). V lost 5 bases and J 10 bases, leaving 12 bases between the germline ends. The CDR3 loop spans 12 amino acids. CDR1 is SGHDT, CDR2 YYEEEE, per germline.

Many counts were recorded for this clonotype. V and J are TRBV2 and TRBJ2-7; TRBD1 might be the D (6 bases). The germline V and J ends were trimmed by 5 bases and 0 bases, with 11 bases remaining between them. Per the germline V gene, CDR1 is SNHLY and CDR2 is FYNNEI. CDR3 length equals 14 residues. The CDR3 here is CASSNREYSYEQYF. In nucleotides, the CDR3 is TGTGCCAGCAGTAACAGGGAGTACTCCTACGAGCAGTACTTC.

The V and J genes are TRBV4-1 and TRBJ1-1; maybe TRBD1 (5 bases). Germline values: CDR1 MGHRA, CDR2 YSYEKL. The CDR3 extends over 15 amino acids. V lost 4 bases, J lost 1 base, and 13 bases lay in between. This CDR3 is CASSPQPGTNTEAFF. In nucleotides, the CDR3 is TGCGCCAGCAGCCCTCAACCGGGGACGAACACTGAAGCTTTCTTT.

The chain recombines TRBV20-1 with TRBJ2-7; TRBD1 matches at 8 bases. V was clipped by 3 bases and J by 2 bases; unmatched bases: 15. CDR3 length: 17 amino acids. Germline values: CDR1 DFQATT, CDR2 SNEGSKA (reference sequence). CDR3 DNA: TGCAGTGCTAGGGGACAGGAAAGGCTAAAGGAGGCCTACGAGCAGTACTTC. Its protein is CSARGQERLKEAYEQYF.

This rearrangement joins TRBV6-1 to TRBJ1-3; a possible D gene is TRBD1 (6 bases). Trimming cost V 8 bases and J 0 bases, with 11 bases left between them. The length of the CDR3 is 14 residues. Germline lookup yields CDR1 MNHNS and CDR2 SASEGT. This chain's CDR3 is CASQRGDSGNTIYF. For the CDR3, the DNA is TGTGCCAGCCAAAGGGGGGACTCTGGAAACACCATATATTTT.

V usage is TRBV10-3 and J usage is TRBJ2-3, with unresolved D. CDR3 length equals 12 residues. CDR1 ENHRY and CDR2 SYGVKD come from the germline V gene. Trimming took off 4 bases at V and 4 bases at J, with 6 bases between the two ends. The CDR3 nucleotides are TGTGCCATCAGTGGGCTAGCAGATACGCAGTATTTT. As protein: CAISGLADTQYF.

This clonotype occurred many times. The gene calls are TRBV6-1 and TRBJ2-1, with 9 bases lining up with TRBD2. The J segment lost 9 bases and the V segment lost 4 bases, leaving 7 bases of the junction unmatched. There are 14 residues in the CDR3. Germline loops: CDR1 MNHNS, CDR2 SASEGT. This chain's CDR3 is CASSVAGGPREQFF. The DNA for the CDR3 is TGTGCCAGCAGTGTGGCGGGGGGGCCTCGTGAGCAGTTCTTC.

The rearrangement uses TRBV29-1 and TRBJ1-3, with no clear D. Per the germline V gene, CDR1 is SQVTM and CDR2 is ANQGSEA. The V and J ends lost 2 bases and 16 bases respectively, with 9 bases between them. The CDR3 runs to 9 residues. CDR3 DNA: TGCAGCGTTGAAAAAGTGGGGTATTTT. Translated, it gives CSVEKVGYF.

This clonotype was seen once. The chain combines TRBV27 with TRBJ1-4; D is unclear. Germline V gene lookup returns CDR1 MNHEY and CDR2 SMNVEV (reference sequence). V lost 0 bases and J 10 bases, leaving 15 bases between the germline ends. This CDR3 comprises 15 residues. The CDR3 reads CASSLSFGREGKLFF. The CDR3, as DNA: TGTGCCAGCAGTTTATCCTTCGGGAGGGAGGGAAAACTGTTTTTT.

This clonotype showed up many times. The rearrangement uses TRBV11-2 and TRBJ2-3; maybe TRBD2 (5 bases). Trimming took 4 bases from V and 13 from J, leaving 15 bases between them. The V gene's germline CDR1 is SGHAT and CDR2 FQNNGV. The CDR3 is made up of 12 amino acids. CDR3 sequence (DNA): TGTGCCAGCAGCTCCGGGGTGAAGGATGAGTATTTT. This codes for CASSSGVKDEYF.

This chain connects TRBV20-1 to TRBJ2-1; the D gene is possibly TRBD1 (6 bases). Trimming took 6 bases from V and 9 from J, leaving 15 bases between them. The CDR3 has 12 amino acids. Germline V gene data show CDR1 as DFQATT and CDR2 as SNEGSKA (reference sequence). In DNA, the CDR3 is TGCAGTGCCCAAAGACAGGTGACTGAGCAGTTCTTC. Translation: CSAQRQVTEQFF.

This clonotype occurred a few times. The chain couples TRBV7-9 to TRBJ2-5; TRBD2 aligns across 8 bases. V shed 4 bases and J 1 base; nucleotides not matched to a gene: 5. Per the germline V gene, CDR1 is SEHNR and CDR2 is FQNEAQ (reference sequence). The CDR3 is made up of 15 amino acids. The CDR3 is CASSSSGGLQETQYF. The CDR3 nucleotides are TGTGCCAGCAGCTCGAGCGGGGGTCTCCAAGAGACCCAGTACTTC.

The chain is built from TRBV14 and TRBJ1-1, with unresolved D. Germline V gene data show CDR1 as SGHDN and CDR2 as FVKESK. Trimming stripped 8 bases from V and 6 bases from J, with 25 bases between. The CDR3 sequence is 16 residues long. The CDR3 region is CASRVWEVASHPEAFF. The CDR3, as DNA: TGTGCCAGCCGGGTCTGGGAAGTAGCCTCTCACCCTGAAGCTTTCTTT.

This clonotype was recorded many times. The chain recombines TRBV3-1 with TRBJ2-7; D perhaps matches TRBD2 (6 bases). Deletions cut 3 bases from V and 3 bases from J, with 9 bases between. The CDR3 loop spans 13 amino acids. Germline V gene data show CDR1 as LGHDT and CDR2 as YNNKEL (reference sequence). CDR3 sequence: CASSQDYNYEQYF. The CDR3 DNA is TGTGCCAGCAGCCAGGACTACAACTACGAGCAGTACTTC.